Listed here are 5 T cell receptor beta chains from one sample, sequenced in a study of identical twins. TCRdb re-called the 5' RACE reads with MiXCR, one entry per CDR3 protein. The sample records around 100,000 distinct CDR3 sequences, 4.5% to 6.5% being singletons. Sequencing input: memory T cells sorted from blood. The receptors were sampled from a woman in her fifties or sixties in good health.

This clonotype occurred a few times. The chain carries TRBV10-1 and TRBJ2-1; D is ambiguous. V lost 3 bases to trimming and J lost 9 bases, with 12 bases between them. Germline V gene sequence: CDR1 WNHNN, CDR2 SYGVQD (reference sequence). The CDR3 loop spans 13 amino acids. As DNA, the CDR3 is TGCGCCAGCAGTGATGATCCCCGCGTTGAGCAGTTCTTC. Translated: CASSDDPRVEQFF.

This clonotype was seen repeatedly, ten times or more. The chain has TRBV4-1 and TRBJ2-5, with D possibly matching TRBD2 (6 bases). The length of the CDR3 is 15 residues. Per germline, CDR1 MGHRA and CDR2 YSYEKL. V was trimmed by 1 base and J by 6 bases, leaving 15 bases between them. The CDR3 coding sequence is TGCGCCAGCAGCCAAGCGGGTAGCGGAGCGAAGACCCAGTACTTC. It encodes CASSQAGSGAKTQYF.

This clonotype occurred many times. CDR3 amino acids: CASSSSGGGYSTEAFF. The CDR3 DNA sequence: TGCGCCAGCAGCTCGTCAGGGGGCGGGTATTCCACTGAAGCTTTCTTT. The chain has TRBV5-1 and TRBJ1-1; 8 bases agree with TRBD1. CDR1 and CDR2 from the germline V gene are SGHRS and YFSETQ. Trimming at V came to 3 bases and at J to 4 bases, leaving 11 bases not matched to a gene. The CDR3 contains 16 residues. Full variable domain (missing parts from reference TRBV5-1 and TRBJ1-1): KAGVTQTPRYLIKTRGQQVTLSCSPISGHRSVSWYQQTPGQGLQFLFEYFSETQRNKGNFPGRFSGRQFSNSRSEMNVSTLELGDSALYLCASSSSGGGYSTEAFFGQGTRLTVV.

The sample holds many counts of this clonotype. The chain carries TRBV12-3 or TRBV12-4 and TRBJ2-5; D is perhaps TRBD2 (6 bases). V gave up 3 bases and J gave up 5 bases, with 13 bases separating them. This CDR3 spans 14 amino acids. CDR3 sequence (DNA): TGTGCCAGCAGTTTCCTAGGGAGCGGGGAGACCCAGTACTTC. Encoded protein: CASSFLGSGETQYF.

This clonotype showed up just a few times. The chain has TRBV20-1 and TRBJ2-1; D remains ambiguous. Germline CDR1 reads DFQATT; CDR2 reads SNEGSKA (reference sequence). V was trimmed by 3 bases and J by 9 bases, leaving 12 bases between them. The CDR3 extends over 12 amino acids. CDR3 sequence reads: CSASSYSGEQFF. For the CDR3, the DNA is TGCAGTGCTAGCTCCTACTCGGGTGAGCAGTTCTTC.